These 27 T cell receptor beta chains were all obtained from the same sample, sequenced in a study of blood T cell repertoires in COVID-19. The protocol was immunoSEQ multiplex PCR, while the TCRdb copy is restricted to in-frame clones and leaves out a portion. The sample yields under 250,000 clones, about 76% seen once. The specimen was peripheral blood. The receptors here all came from a woman in her thirties or forties with COVID-19, enrolled during active disease.

The rearrangement uses TRBV9 and TRBJ2-7; D not certain. Germline V gene data show CDR1 as SGDLS and CDR2 as YYNGEE. V was pared by 4 bases and J by 6 bases, with 8 bases between. The CDR3 extends over 11 amino acids. Written as DNA, the CDR3 is TGTGCCAGCAGCCTGCCGGGCGAGCAGTACTTC. It codes for CASSLPGEQYF.

The chain couples TRBV7-2 to TRBJ2-1; 8 positions agree with TRBD2. CDR1 and CDR2 from the germline V gene are SGHTA and FQGNSA. There are 17 residues in the CDR3. V lost 5 bases to trimming and J lost 6 bases; unmatched junction nucleotides: 15. The CDR3 protein is CASSKPIRREVGNEQFF. The CDR3 DNA sequence: TGTGCCAGCAGCAAACCTATACGGCGGGAGGTGGGCAATGAGCAGTTCTTC.

CDR3 protein: CASSQRRGKGETQYF. CDR3 bases: TGTGCCAGCAGCCAAAGACGGGGGAAGGGGGAGACCCAGTACTTC. The chain has TRBV3-1 (or the pseudogene TRBV3-2) and TRBJ2-5; the D gene is possibly TRBD2 (6 bases). The CDR3 runs 15 residues. V dropped 2 bases and J dropped 5 bases, with 15 bases sitting between them. Germline values: CDR1 LGHDT, CDR2 YNNKEL (reference sequence).

This clone has a handful of counts. This rearrangement joins TRBV19 to TRBJ2-3; possible D gene TRBD2, 6 bases. The CDR3 length is 15 residues. Trimming shortened V by 5 bases and J by 1 base, and 13 bases separated the two germline ends. CDR1 and CDR2 from the germline V gene are LNHDA and SQIVND (reference sequence). The CDR3 DNA reads as TGTGCCAGTAGTGGAGGATCTAGCGGCACAGATACGCAGTATTTT. Its protein is CASSGGSSGTDTQYF.

The genes are TRBV9 and TRBJ1-1; 8 bases agree with TRBD1. Germline CDR1 SGDLS, CDR2 YYNGEE. There are 15 residues in the CDR3. The ends lost 3 bases at V and 0 bases at J; junction bases unmatched: 4. CDR3: CASSARQGLNTEAFF. In DNA, the CDR3 is TGTGCCAGCAGCGCTCGACAGGGGTTGAACACTGAAGCTTTCTTT.

V and J are TRBV7-6 and TRBJ2-2; no definite D call. The CDR3 length is 13 residues. The V and J ends lost 0 bases and 8 bases respectively, with 7 bases between them. The germline V gene has CDR1 SGHVS and CDR2 FNYEAQ. CDR3 residues: CASSLATGGELFF. The CDR3 DNA reads TGTGCCAGCAGCTTAGCGACCGGGGGGGAGCTGTTTTTT.

The J gene is TRBJ1-1, the V gene TRBV3-1 (or the pseudogene TRBV3-2); D possibly corresponds to TRBD1 (5 bases). V shed 5 bases and J shed 4 bases, with 14 bases lying between them. The CDR3 consists of 14 residues. The germline gives CDR1 LGHDT, CDR2 YNNKEL (reference sequence). CDR3 in DNA: TGTGCCAGCAGCTGGGAGGGGAGGGGCACTGAAGCTTTCTTT. This sequence encodes CASSWEGRGTEAFF.

V gene TRBV19 combines with J gene TRBJ2-3; 9 positions match TRBD2. J gave up 3 bases and V 4 bases, and 11 bases lay outside the gene matches. Germline loops: CDR1 LNHDA, CDR2 SQIVND (reference sequence). The CDR3 loop spans 17 amino acids. The CDR3 region is CASSRGSPAGGTDTQYF. For the CDR3, the DNA is TGTGCCAGTAGTAGAGGTTCTCCCGCGGGGGGGACAGATACGCAGTATTTT.

The chain uses TRBV19 and TRBJ1-2; possible D gene TRBD1, 6 bases. Germline CDR1 reads LNHDA; CDR2 reads SQIVND (reference sequence). This CDR3 is 11 amino acids long. The V gene lost 9 bases and the J gene lost 5 bases, with 10 bases spanning the gap. CDR3: CASQGQYGYTF. DNA of the CDR3: TGTGCCAGCCAGGGACAATATGGCTACACCTTC.

V gene TRBV6-2 or TRBV6-3 combines with J gene TRBJ2-5, with 7 bases fitting TRBD1. CDR3 length equals 13 residues. J lost 6 bases, V lost 4 bases, and 5 bases had no gene match. Germline lookup yields CDR1 MNHEY and CDR2 SVGEGT. In nucleotides, the CDR3 is TGTGCCAGCAGTTCGACAGGGCGCCAGACCCAGTACTTC. Residues: CASSSTGRQTQYF.

The chain links TRBV7-9 to TRBJ2-7; D is possibly TRBD2 (6 bases). The V and J ends lost 3 bases and 2 bases respectively, with 14 bases between them. Germline CDR1 is SEHNR and CDR2 is FQNEAQ (reference sequence). The CDR3 has 15 amino acids. CDR3 sequence: CASSFFGTLAYEQYF. For the CDR3, the DNA is TGTGCCAGCAGCTTTTTTGGGACTTTGGCCTACGAGCAGTACTTC.

This clone was detected a few times. This chain connects TRBV11-2 to TRBJ1-1, with a possible D match to TRBD1 (5 bases). The germline V gene encodes CDR1 SGHAT and CDR2 FQNNGV. The CDR3 is made up of 12 amino acids. V lost 5 bases to trimming and J lost 3 bases, with 7 bases between them. CDR3 region: CASSQGYTEAFF. Here the CDR3 DNA reads TGTGCCAGCAGCCAGGGATACACTGAAGCTTTCTTT.

The J gene is TRBJ1-2, the V gene TRBV6-5, with 7 bases identical to TRBD1. Germline lookup yields CDR1 MNHEY and CDR2 SVGAGI. The CDR3 covers 14 residues. The V and J ends lost 7 bases and 3 bases, in that order; junction bases with no gene match: 8. CDR3 residues: CASTRGTADYGYTF. The CDR3 nucleotides are TGTGCCAGCACTCGAGGGACAGCCGACTATGGCTACACCTTC.

This clone was detected once. The rearrangement joins TRBV7-8 to TRBJ1-4; 8 nucleotides align to TRBD1. Germline V gene sequence: CDR1 SGHVS, CDR2 FQNEAQ. The CDR3 sequence is 14 residues long. With 10 bases clipped from V and 7 bases from J, the junction kept 11 bases outside the gene matches. The CDR3 reads CATAAQGAAEKLFF. CDR3 nucleotides: TGTGCCACAGCCGCGCAGGGGGCGGCTGAAAAACTGTTTTTT.

This rearrangement joins TRBV9 to TRBJ1-1, with 9 bases aligning to TRBD1. V lost 3 bases and J lost 5; bases outside the gene matches: 8. The CDR3 covers 15 residues. CDR1 is SGDLS and CDR2 is YYNGEE in the germline V gene. The CDR3 bases are TGTGCCAGCAGCGCCGGACAGGGGAGGGAAACTGAAGCTTTCTTT. Protein sequence: CASSAGQGRETEAFF.

This clone was counted once. The J gene is TRBJ2-7, the V gene TRBV7-2, with 9 bases identical to TRBD2. V dropped 2 bases and J dropped 6; count of bases not matched to a gene: 8. Germline CDR1 is SGHTA and CDR2 is FQGNSA. CDR3 length equals 15 residues. The CDR3 DNA is TGTGCCAGCAGCTTAAGCGGGGGGCGATTAGGCGAGCAGTACTTC. It codes for CASSLSGGRLGEQYF.

This sequence joins TRBV10-3 and TRBJ2-3; D is uncertain. The V gene lost 5 bases and the J gene lost 4 bases, with 13 bases spanning the gap. The CDR3 is 14 amino acids. Per germline, CDR1 ENHRY and CDR2 SYGVKD. CDR3 protein: CAISPLAESDTQYF. In DNA, the CDR3 is TGTGCCATCAGTCCGTTAGCCGAGTCAGATACGCAGTATTTT.

The chain joins TRBV7-3 to TRBJ1-2; TRBD1 aligns across 7 bases. The J segment lost 7 bases and the V segment lost 3 bases, leaving 14 bases of the junction unmatched. The CDR3 is 16 amino acids. The germline V gene encodes CDR1 SGHTA and CDR2 FQGTGA. The CDR3 is CASSFREGATEFGYTF. The CDR3 DNA sequence: TGTGCCAGCAGCTTCCGGGAGGGGGCGACAGAATTTGGCTACACCTTC.

The chain carries TRBV19 and TRBJ1-2; TRBD1 aligns across 9 bases. This CDR3 comprises 14 residues. Germline assignment: CDR1 LNHDA and CDR2 SQIVND (reference sequence). The junction had 5 bases not matched to a gene; V was cut back by 5 bases and J by 4 bases. The CDR3 is CASSSGTGIYGYTF. DNA for the CDR3: TGTGCCAGTAGTTCCGGGACAGGGATCTATGGCTACACCTTC.

The chain carries TRBV7-8 and TRBJ2-7, with D tentatively TRBD1 (6 bases). V dropped 4 bases and J dropped 3 bases, with 19 bases sitting between them. The CDR3 consists of 16 residues. CDR1 SGHVS and CDR2 FQNEAQ come from the germline V gene. CDR3 loop: CASSSPWDKELYEQYF. CDR3 in DNA: TGTGCCAGCAGCTCCCCATGGGACAAAGAACTCTACGAGCAGTACTTC.

The rearrangement links TRBV5-1 to TRBJ2-3; 7 bases line up with TRBD2. The junction had 1 base not matched to a gene; V was cut back by 1 base and J by 2 bases. The CDR3 has 14 amino acids. Germline V gene sequence: CDR1 SGHRS, CDR2 YFSETQ. This CDR3 reads CASSLQRDTDTQYF. CDR3 nucleotide sequence: TGCGCCAGCAGCTTGCAGCGGGACACAGATACGCAGTATTTT.

The chain combines TRBV7-2 with TRBJ2-3, with a tentative D call TRBD2 (5 bases). The CDR3 is 14 amino acids. Trimming removed 4 bases from V and 0 bases from J, with 8 bases in between. Germline CDR1 SGHTA, CDR2 FQGNSA. CDR3 sequence reads: CASSSRRSTDTQYF. Written as DNA, the CDR3 is TGTGCCAGCAGCTCCCGGAGGAGCACAGATACGCAGTATTTT.

The chain has TRBV6-6 and TRBJ1-2; D might be TRBD1 (6 bases). The CDR3 has 16 amino acids. CDR1 and CDR2 (germline): MNHNY, SVGAGI (reference sequence). Deletions cut 4 bases from V and 6 bases from J, with 21 bases between. The CDR3 bases are TGTGCCAGCAGTTCCCCCGCAGGGGCCGCTTCAAATGGCTACACCTTC. This codes for CASSSPAGAASNGYTF.

A note on this clone: A read error may be the cause here, since a much bigger clone is one base away. The chain carries TRBV3-1 (or the pseudogene TRBV3-2) and TRBJ1-4; D possibly corresponds to TRBD1 (6 bases). This CDR3 has 12 residues. Trimming pared 6 bases from V and 4 bases from J, leaving 6 bases between. CDR1 is LGHDT, CDR2 YNNKEL, per germline (reference sequence). The CDR3 is CASRQGNEKLFF. CDR3 coding DNA: TGTGCCAGCAGACAGGGTAATGAAAAACTGTTTTTT.

The J gene is TRBJ2-4, the V gene TRBV7-2; 9 bases are a match to TRBD2. V shed 5 bases and J 4 bases; nucleotides not matched to a gene: 12. Per the germline V gene, CDR1 is SGHTA and CDR2 is FQGNSA. This CDR3 is built from 17 residues. CDR3 in amino acids: CASSPLAGGARKNIQYF. The CDR3 bases are TGTGCCAGCAGCCCTCTGGCGGGGGGGGCGAGGAAAAACATTCAGTACTTC.

The V call is TRBV27, the J call TRBJ2-5, with 12 bases identical to TRBD2. CDR1 is MNHEY, CDR2 SMNVEV, per germline (reference sequence). With V trimmed by 5 bases and J by 7 bases, 8 bases remained unmatched. This CDR3 region has 15 residues. DNA for the CDR3: TGTGCCAGCAGTACGACTAGCGGGAGTATTAGGACCCAGTACTTC. Translated: CASSTTSGSIRTQYF.

The chain carries TRBV7-2 and TRBJ1-1, with D possibly TRBD1 on 5 matching bases. Between the trimmed V and J ends, which lost 0 bases and 1 base, there was a span of 9 bases. Germline CDR1 SGHTA, CDR2 FQGNSA. This CDR3 spans 15 amino acids. The CDR3 region is CASSLAMGGNTEAFF. The CDR3 DNA follows: TGTGCCAGCAGCTTAGCAATGGGGGGGAACACTGAAGCTTTCTTT.